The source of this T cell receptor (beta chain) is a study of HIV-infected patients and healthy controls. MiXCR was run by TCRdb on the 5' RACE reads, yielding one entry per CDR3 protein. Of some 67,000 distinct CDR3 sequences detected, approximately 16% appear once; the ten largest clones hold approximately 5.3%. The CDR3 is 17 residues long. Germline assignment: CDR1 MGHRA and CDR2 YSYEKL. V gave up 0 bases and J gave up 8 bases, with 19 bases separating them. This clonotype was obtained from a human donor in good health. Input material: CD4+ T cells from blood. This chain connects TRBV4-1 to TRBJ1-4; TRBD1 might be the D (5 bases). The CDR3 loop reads CASSQDFAPGAAEKLFF. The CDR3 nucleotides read TGCGCCAGCAGCCAAGATTTCGCCCCCGGGGCGGCCGAAAAACTGTTTTTT.